This TCR beta chain was observed in a study of blood T cell repertoires in COVID-19. Study-wide context: Samples came from the United States, Italy and Spain, spanning acute and convalescent COVID-19. PBMCs, B-cell-depleted T cells, or T cells were the source of the cDNA or gDNA that made up the material.

There are 15 residues in the CDR3. J gave up 0 bases and V 5 bases, and 4 bases lay outside the gene matches. The V gene's germline CDR1 is SGHRS and CDR2 YFSETQ. The count of this clone is one. Under the authors' procedure: By means of reference gene primer amplification, nucleated cell counts were estimated. Produced via immunoSEQ multiplex PCR; TCRdb's table is partial and in-frame only. V, J and clone size reflect that table, while D and trimming were determined from the DNA. The data contain roughly 150,000 clones, roughly 90% of them seen just once; the ten biggest clones take up roughly a sixth.

Sequencing was done on a sample of peripheral blood. This chain links TRBV5-1 with TRBJ2-2; 7 positions agree with TRBD1. This TCR was recovered from a man in his sixties with active or convalescent COVID-19. In DNA, the CDR3 is TGCGCCAGCAGACTCGGGACAGCGAACACCGGGGAGCTGTTTTTT. This sequence encodes CASRLGTANTGELFF. The full variable domain, rest sourced from reference TRBV5-1 and TRBJ2-2, is KAGVTQTPRYLIKTRGQQVTLSCSPISGHRSVSWYQQTPGQGLQFLFEYFSETQRNKGNFPGRFSGRQFSNSRSEMNVSTLELGDSALYLCASRLGTANTGELFFGEGSRLTVL.